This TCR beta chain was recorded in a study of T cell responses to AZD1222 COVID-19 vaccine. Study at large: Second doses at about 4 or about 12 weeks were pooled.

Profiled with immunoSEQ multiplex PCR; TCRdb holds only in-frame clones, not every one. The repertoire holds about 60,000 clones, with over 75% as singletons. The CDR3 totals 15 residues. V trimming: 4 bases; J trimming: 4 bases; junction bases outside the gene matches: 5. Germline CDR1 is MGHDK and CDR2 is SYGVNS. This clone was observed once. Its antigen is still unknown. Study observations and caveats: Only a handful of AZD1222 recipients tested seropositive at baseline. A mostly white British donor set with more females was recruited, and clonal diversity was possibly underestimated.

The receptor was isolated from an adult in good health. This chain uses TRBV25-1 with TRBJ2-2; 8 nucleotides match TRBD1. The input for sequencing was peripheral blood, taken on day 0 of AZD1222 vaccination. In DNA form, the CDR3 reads TGTGCCAGCAGTGGACGGACAGGGAGCACCGGGGAGCTGTTTTTT. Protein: CASSGRTGSTGELFF. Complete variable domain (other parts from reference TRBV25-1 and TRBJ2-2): EADIYQTPRYLVIGTGKKITLECSQTMGHDKMYWYQQDPGMELHLIHYSYGVNSTEKGDLSSESTVSRIRTEHFPLTLESARPSHTSQYLCASSGRTGSTGELFFGEGSRLTVL.